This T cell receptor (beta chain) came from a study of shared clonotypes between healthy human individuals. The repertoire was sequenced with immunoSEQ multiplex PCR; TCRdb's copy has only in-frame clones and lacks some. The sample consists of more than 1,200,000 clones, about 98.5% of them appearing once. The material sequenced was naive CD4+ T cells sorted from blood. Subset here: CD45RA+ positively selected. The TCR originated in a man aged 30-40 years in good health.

The CDR3 spells CASSLQRSLGEQYF. CDR3 in DNA: TGCGCCAGCAGCTTACAGAGGAGCTTGGGTGAGCAGTACTTC. J is TRBJ2-7 and V is TRBV5-1, with D unclear. V gave up 2 bases and J gave up 7 bases, with 16 bases separating them. Germline CDR1 reads SGHRS; CDR2 reads YFSETQ. This CDR3 region has 14 residues.